The present TCR beta chain was sequenced within a study of graft-versus-host responses after intestinal transplantation. Across the whole study: All of the recipients had induction that used anti-thymocyte globulin, then tacrolimus and steroids for 2 to 3 years. Study outcomes and limitations: Clonal ratios of graft-versus-host to host-versus-graft in allografts were high for patients exhibiting graft-donor T cell macrochimerism. The authors found GvH clones in recipient marrow, some appearing first in ileum or blood.

The V gene end was trimmed by 1 base and the J gene end by 5 bases; junction bases not matched to a gene: 12. CDR1 and CDR2 from the germline V gene are SGHTA and FQGNSA. The CDR3 extends over 17 amino acids. Concerning this clone itself: Its cognate antigen is unknown.

Assay used: immunoSEQ multiplex PCR; TCRdb lists only in-frame clones, some missing. The sample holds under 90,000 clones; over 80% are singletons and the top ten take roughly 0.7%. The rearrangement joins TRBV7-2 to TRBJ2-3, with 7 bases matching TRBD1. The specimen was PBMCs, collected 98 days after intestinal transplantation. This receptor was identified in a human patient who received an intestinal transplant, so some T cells may come from the graft donor. The CDR3 loop reads CASSLVLTGHREDTQYF. The CDR3, as DNA: TGTGCCAGCAGCTTAGTTTTGACAGGGCATCGGGAAGATACGCAGTATTTT.